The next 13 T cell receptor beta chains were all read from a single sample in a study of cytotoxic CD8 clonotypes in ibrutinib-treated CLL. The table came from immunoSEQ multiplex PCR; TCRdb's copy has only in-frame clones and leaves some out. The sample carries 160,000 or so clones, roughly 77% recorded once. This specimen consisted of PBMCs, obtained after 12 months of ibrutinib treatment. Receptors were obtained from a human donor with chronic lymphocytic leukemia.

This chain's CDR3 is CASSPPQGWYTGELFF. The CDR3 DNA reads TGTGCCAGCTCACCACCGCAGGGATGGTACACCGGGGAGCTGTTTTTT. The V call is TRBV18, the J call TRBJ2-2; a weak D match, TRBD1 (5 bases). The V gene lost 0 bases and the J gene lost 3 bases, with 11 bases spanning the gap. Germline CDR1 and CDR2: KGHSH and LQKENI. The CDR3 contains 16 residues.

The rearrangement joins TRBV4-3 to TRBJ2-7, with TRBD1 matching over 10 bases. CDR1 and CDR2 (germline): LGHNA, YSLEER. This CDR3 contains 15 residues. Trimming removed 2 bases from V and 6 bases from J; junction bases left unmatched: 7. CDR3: CASSQTDRGSPEQYF. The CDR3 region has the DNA TGCGCCAGCAGCCAAACGGACAGGGGGTCCCCCGAGCAGTACTTC.

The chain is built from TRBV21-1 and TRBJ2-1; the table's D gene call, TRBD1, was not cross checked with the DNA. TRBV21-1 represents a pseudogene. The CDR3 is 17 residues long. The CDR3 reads CASSKEDTHSPYNEQFF. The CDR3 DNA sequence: TGTGCCAGCAGCAAAGAAGACACTCATTCCCCTTACAATGAGCAGTTCTTC.

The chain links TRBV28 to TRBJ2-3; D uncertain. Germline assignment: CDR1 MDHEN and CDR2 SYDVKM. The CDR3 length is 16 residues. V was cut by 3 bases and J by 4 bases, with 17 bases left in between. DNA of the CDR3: TGTGCCAGCAGTTTCTTGGCATCCGGTAGGGCAGATACGCAGTATTTT. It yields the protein CASSFLASGRADTQYF. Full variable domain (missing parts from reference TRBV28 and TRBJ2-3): DVKVTQSSRYLVKRTGEKVFLECVQDMDHENMFWYRQDPGLGLRLIYFSYDVKMKEKGDIPEGYSVSREKKERFSLILESASTNQTSMYLCASSFLASGRADTQYFGPGTRLTVL.

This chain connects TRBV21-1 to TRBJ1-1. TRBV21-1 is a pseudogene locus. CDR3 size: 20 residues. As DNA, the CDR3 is TGTGCCAGCATGCCCCTCCCCCGGGGTGCAGGGCGGGGGCAGAACACTGAAGCTTTCTTT. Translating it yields CASMPLPRGAGRGQNTEAFF.

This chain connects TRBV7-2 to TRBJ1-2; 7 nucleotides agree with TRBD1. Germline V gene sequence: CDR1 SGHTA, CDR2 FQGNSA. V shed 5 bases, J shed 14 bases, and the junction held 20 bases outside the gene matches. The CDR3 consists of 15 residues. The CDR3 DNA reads TGTGCCAGCAGCGGCGGGCAGGGGGGAAAGCGTAGCAGGACCTTC. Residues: CASSGGQGGKRSRTF.

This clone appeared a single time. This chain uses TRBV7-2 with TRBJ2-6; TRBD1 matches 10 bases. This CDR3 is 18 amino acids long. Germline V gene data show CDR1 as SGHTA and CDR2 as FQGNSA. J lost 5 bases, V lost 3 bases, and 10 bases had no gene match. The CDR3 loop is CASSLGQGWSLRANVLTF. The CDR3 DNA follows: TGTGCCAGCAGCTTGGGACAGGGGTGGTCTCTGAGGGCCAACGTCCTGACTTTC.

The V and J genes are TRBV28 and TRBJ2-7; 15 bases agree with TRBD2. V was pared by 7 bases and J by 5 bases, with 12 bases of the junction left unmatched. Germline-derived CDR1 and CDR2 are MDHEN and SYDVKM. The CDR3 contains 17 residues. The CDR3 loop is CASTPAGLAGGYHEQYF. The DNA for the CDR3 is TGTGCCAGCACCCCCGCCGGACTAGCGGGGGGGTACCACGAGCAGTACTTC. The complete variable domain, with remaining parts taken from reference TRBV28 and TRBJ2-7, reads DVKVTQSSRYLVKRTGEKVFLECVQDMDHENMFWYRQDPGLGLRLIYFSYDVKMKEKGDIPEGYSVSREKKERFSLILESASTNQTSMYLCASTPAGLAGGYHEQYFGPGTRLTVT.

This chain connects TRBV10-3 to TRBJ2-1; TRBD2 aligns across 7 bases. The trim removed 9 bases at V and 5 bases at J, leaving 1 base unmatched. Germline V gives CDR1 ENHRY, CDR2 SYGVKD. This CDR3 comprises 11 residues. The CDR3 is CAMSGNNEQFF. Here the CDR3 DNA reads TGTGCCATGAGCGGGAACAATGAGCAGTTCTTC.

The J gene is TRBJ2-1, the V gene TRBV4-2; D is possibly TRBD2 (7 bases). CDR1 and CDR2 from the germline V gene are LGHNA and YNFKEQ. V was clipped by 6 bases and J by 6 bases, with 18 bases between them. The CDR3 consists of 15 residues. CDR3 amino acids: CASRRTVTSLNEQFF. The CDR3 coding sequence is TGTGCCAGCAGAAGGACAGTGACTAGCCTCAATGAGCAGTTCTTC.

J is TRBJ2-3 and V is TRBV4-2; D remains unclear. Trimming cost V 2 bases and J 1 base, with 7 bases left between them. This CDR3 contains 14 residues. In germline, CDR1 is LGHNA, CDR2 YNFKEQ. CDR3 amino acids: CASSQFVGTDTQYF. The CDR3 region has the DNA TGTGCCAGCAGCCAATTCGTTGGCACAGATACGCAGTATTTT.

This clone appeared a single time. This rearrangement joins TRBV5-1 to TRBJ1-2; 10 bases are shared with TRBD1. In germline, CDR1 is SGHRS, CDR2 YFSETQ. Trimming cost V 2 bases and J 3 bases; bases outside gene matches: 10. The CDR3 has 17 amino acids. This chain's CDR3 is CASSLATGGAVHYGYTF. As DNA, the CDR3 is TGCGCCAGCAGCTTAGCGACAGGGGGCGCCGTCCACTATGGCTACACCTTC. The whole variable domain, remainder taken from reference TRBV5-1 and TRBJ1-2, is KAGVTQTPRYLIKTRGQQVTLSCSPISGHRSVSWYQQTPGQGLQFLFEYFSETQRNKGNFPGRFSGRQFSNSRSEMNVSTLELGDSALYLCASSLATGGAVHYGYTFGSGTRLTVV.

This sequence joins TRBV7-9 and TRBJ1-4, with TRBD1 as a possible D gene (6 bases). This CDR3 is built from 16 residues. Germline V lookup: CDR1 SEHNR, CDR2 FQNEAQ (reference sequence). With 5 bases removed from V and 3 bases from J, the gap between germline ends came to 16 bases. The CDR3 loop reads CASSPKGGRANEKLFF. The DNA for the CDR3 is TGTGCCAGCAGCCCGAAAGGGGGAAGGGCTAATGAAAAACTGTTTTTT.